These 20 T cell receptor beta chains originate from one sample sequenced in a study of vaccination and CD4 T cells after COVID-19. Treatment specified: roughly 11-day PBMC culture with coronavirus spike peptide pools or control peptides (ViraFEST assay). The Oncomine TCR Beta short-read assay sequenced DNA from cultured CD4+ T cells. TCRdb used MiXCR to reprocess the PCR reads, holding one entry per CDR3 protein. The sample lists about 21,000 distinct CDR3 sequences, 40% to 65% occurring once. These TCRs' antigens remain unknown. Sequences were obtained from CD4+ T cells from blood, cultured in vitro. These receptors were taken from a human donor who had recovered from COVID-19.

The rearrangement joins TRBV20-1 to TRBJ1-5; 7 bases are a match to TRBD1. The CDR3 runs to 13 residues. V dropped 5 bases and J dropped 11; count of bases not matched to a gene: 12. Germline lookup yields CDR1 DFQATT and CDR2 SNEGSKA (reference sequence). The CDR3, as DNA: TGCAGTGCTGACCCGGGACAGTCAAAGACCCAGCATTTT. Amino acid sequence: CSADPGQSKTQHF.

The rearrangement links TRBV11-3 to TRBJ2-7; D not resolved. The V gene lost 1 base and the J gene lost 6 bases, with 10 bases spanning the gap. The V gene's germline CDR1 is SGHNT and CDR2 YENEEA. This CDR3 has 13 amino acids. CDR3 sequence (DNA): TGTGCCAGCAGCTTAGGTGTAGGGATCGAGCAGTACTTC. Its protein is CASSLGVGIEQYF. Using reference TRBV11-3 and TRBJ2-7 for the parts outside the CDR3, the full variable domain is EAGVVQSPRYKIIEKKQPVAFWCNPISGHNTLYWYLQNLGQGPELLIRYENEEAVDDSQLPKDRFSAERLKGVDSTLKIQPAELGDSAVYLCASSLGVGIEQYFGPGTRLTVT.

Here the CDR3 DNA reads TGTGCCAGCAAGCTAGCGGGTTCCACAGATACGCAGTATTTT. This gives the protein CASKLAGSTDTQYF. The chain uses TRBV2 and TRBJ2-3; 8 bases match TRBD2. The CDR3 covers 14 residues. CDR1 SNHLY and CDR2 FYNNEI come from the germline V gene. The trim removed 7 bases at V and 2 bases at J, leaving 5 bases unmatched.

V is TRBV2 and J is TRBJ2-1; the match to TRBD1 covers 11 bases. Germline loops: CDR1 SNHLY, CDR2 FYNNEI. The CDR3 is 16 amino acids. Losses at the gene ends were 6 bases for V and 4 bases for J; bases not matched to a gene: 8. CDR3 bases: TGTGCCAGCAGGGGGACAGGGGGTGGTCTTTACAATGAGCAGTTCTTC. It translates to CASRGTGGGLYNEQFF.

This clonotype was seen a few times. The chain joins TRBV19 to TRBJ2-6, with D unclear. The V end was cut by 7 bases, the J end by 0 bases, with 13 bases between. Germline V lookup: CDR1 LNHDA, CDR2 SQIVND (reference sequence). This CDR3 has 16 amino acids. The CDR3 sequence is CASMDRKSSGANVLTF. In DNA form, the CDR3 reads TGTGCCAGTATGGATCGTAAGAGCTCTGGGGCCAACGTCCTGACTTTC.

The chain recombines TRBV11-3 with TRBJ1-1; the D is unclear. V lost 0 bases and J 5 bases, leaving 7 bases between the germline ends. Germline values: CDR1 SGHNT, CDR2 YENEEA. The CDR3 has 13 amino acids. CDR3 sequence (DNA): TGTGCCAGCAGCTTAGAAAGTAGGACTGAAGCTTTCTTT. Its protein product is CASSLESRTEAFF.

The chain employs TRBV25-1 and TRBJ2-3; the D call may be TRBD1 or TRBD2 (5 bases each). The ends were cut back, 5 bases at V and 6 bases at J, with 15 bases in the middle. The CDR3 contains 14 residues. Per germline, CDR1 MGHDK and CDR2 SYGVNS. This CDR3 is CASSLSGPLDTQYF. CDR3 DNA sequence: TGTGCCAGCAGTCTTTCGGGACCTCTCGATACGCAGTATTTT.

The rearrangement joins TRBV10-3 to TRBJ1-6, with D unresolved. The V gene lost 5 bases and the J gene lost 2 bases, with 10 bases spanning the gap. CDR3 length equals 15 residues. CDR1 and CDR2 from the germline V gene are ENHRY and SYGVKD. The CDR3 region is CAISSGEAYNSPLHF. CDR3 nucleotide sequence: TGTGCCATCAGTAGCGGGGAGGCCTATAATTCACCCCTCCACTTT.

CDR3 sequence: CASSQCASTDTQYF. CDR3 coding DNA: TGCGCCAGCAGTCAATGTGCTAGCACAGATACGCAGTATTTT. The J gene is TRBJ2-3, the V gene TRBV23-1; no reliable D call. TRBV23-1 is placed among ORFs of uncertain function. The CDR3 totals 14 residues. V was trimmed by 1 base and J by 0 bases, leaving 5 bases between them.

This chain connects TRBV6-1 to TRBJ2-4; D ambiguous. The CDR3 has 13 residues. The germline CDR1 and CDR2 sequences are MNHNS and SASEGT. V lost 5 bases and J lost 2, with 7 bases in between. This CDR3 reads CASSSVPKNIQYF. The CDR3, as DNA: TGTGCCAGCAGTAGCGTCCCCAAAAACATTCAGTACTTC.

This clonotype turned up a few times. The V call is TRBV2, the J call TRBJ1-6; D remains unclear. The V gene's germline CDR1 is SNHLY and CDR2 FYNNEI. Trimming removed 2 bases at V and 6 bases at J, with 5 bases between. This CDR3 region has 13 residues. As DNA, the CDR3 is TGTGCCAGCAGTGAATCCCTTAATTCACCCCTCCACTTT. Its translation is CASSESLNSPLHF.

The gene calls are TRBV2 and TRBJ2-5; 11 nucleotides agree with TRBD2. The CDR3 extends over 17 amino acids. Germline V gene lookup returns CDR1 SNHLY and CDR2 FYNNEI. The J segment lost 5 bases and the V segment lost 6 bases, leaving 14 bases of the junction unmatched. This chain's CDR3 is CASSPGTSGLRAETQYF. CDR3 sequence (DNA): TGTGCCAGCAGCCCCGGGACTAGCGGTTTGAGAGCTGAGACCCAGTACTTC.

This clonotype was seen only once. The chain employs TRBV6-1 and TRBJ1-2; D might be TRBD1 (6 bases). The CDR3 has 13 residues. Germline lookup yields CDR1 MNHNS and CDR2 SASEGT. V was trimmed by 2 bases and J by 6 bases, leaving 10 bases between them. The CDR3 loop is CASSETGWDGYTF. The DNA for the CDR3 is TGTGCCAGCAGTGAAACAGGGTGGGATGGCTACACCTTC.

The rearrangement links TRBV20-1 to TRBJ1-5; no clear D gene. The CDR3 runs 13 residues. V was clipped by 3 bases and J by 6 bases, with 12 bases between them. Germline assignment: CDR1 DFQATT and CDR2 SNEGSKA (reference sequence). The CDR3 spells CSARSGSVQPQHF. Written as DNA, the CDR3 is TGCAGTGCTAGGTCGGGTTCTGTTCAGCCCCAGCATTTT.

The chain links TRBV7-9 to TRBJ1-2; no clear D gene. The CDR3 has 12 amino acids. V was clipped by 1 base and J by 7 bases, with 7 bases between them. CDR1 is SEHNR, CDR2 FQNEAQ, per germline (reference sequence). Here the CDR3 reads CASSLVLVGYTF. The CDR3 nucleotides read TGTGCCAGCAGCTTAGTCCTAGTTGGCTACACCTTC. The whole variable domain, filled in from reference TRBV7-9 and TRBJ1-2, reads DTGVSQNPRHKITKRGQNVTFRCDPISEHNRLYWYRQTLGQGPEFLTYFQNEAQLEKSRLLSDRFSAERPKGSFSTLEIQRTEQGDSAMYLCASSLVLVGYTFGSGTRLTVV.

This sequence joins TRBV10-1 and TRBJ2-2, with D possibly TRBD2 on 6 matching bases. V dropped 7 bases and J dropped 4 bases, with 13 bases sitting between them. Germline V gene data show CDR1 as WNHNN and CDR2 as SYGVQD (reference sequence). CDR3 length: 14 residues. The CDR3 region is CASTGGGITGELFF. In DNA form, the CDR3 reads TGCGCCAGCACGGGCGGCGGGATCACCGGGGAGCTGTTTTTT.

The V gene is TRBV20-1, the J gene TRBJ2-5; D possibly corresponds to TRBD1 (5 bases). V gave up 5 bases and J gave up 5 bases, with 15 bases separating them. Per the germline V gene, CDR1 is DFQATT and CDR2 is SNEGSKA (reference sequence). This CDR3 region has 13 residues. Here the CDR3 reads CSAAYGALETQYF. CDR3 in DNA: TGCAGTGCTGCGTATGGGGCCTTGGAGACCCAGTACTTC.

This chain uses TRBV5-1 with TRBJ1-2, with TRBD1 matching over 9 bases. Germline V gene data show CDR1 as SGHRS and CDR2 as YFSETQ. CDR3 length equals 16 residues. The J segment lost 8 bases and the V segment lost 0 bases, leaving 11 bases of the junction unmatched. CDR3 region: CASSLGTGAPFSGYTF. CDR3 in DNA: TGCGCCAGCAGCTTGGGGACAGGGGCCCCATTTTCGGGCTACACCTTC.

V gene TRBV6-2 or TRBV6-3 combines with J gene TRBJ2-7; 9 nucleotides match TRBD1. V dropped 0 bases and J dropped 5; count of bases not matched to a gene: 8. This CDR3 region has 16 residues. Germline values: CDR1 MNHEY, CDR2 SVGEGT. The CDR3 spells CASSYSYWDRVDEQYF. CDR3 DNA: TGTGCCAGCAGTTACTCGTATTGGGACAGGGTGGACGAGCAGTACTTC.

This chain uses TRBV20-1 with TRBJ1-5; D might be TRBD1 (6 bases). This CDR3 comprises 15 residues. V was cut by 4 bases and J by 3 bases, with 16 bases left in between. Germline CDR1 and CDR2: DFQATT and SNEGSKA (reference sequence). The CDR3: CSAKRGGGDNQPQHF. The CDR3 DNA is TGCAGTGCTAAGAGAGGGGGAGGAGACAATCAGCCCCAGCATTTT.